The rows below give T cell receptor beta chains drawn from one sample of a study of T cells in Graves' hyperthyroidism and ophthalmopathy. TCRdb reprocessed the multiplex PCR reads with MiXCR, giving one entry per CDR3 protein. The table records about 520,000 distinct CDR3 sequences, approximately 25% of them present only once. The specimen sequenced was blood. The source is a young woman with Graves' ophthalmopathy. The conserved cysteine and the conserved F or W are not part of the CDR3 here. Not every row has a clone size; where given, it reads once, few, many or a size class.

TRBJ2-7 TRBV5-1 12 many ASSVTGTRYEQY
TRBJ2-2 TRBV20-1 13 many SAAPRNQYTGELF
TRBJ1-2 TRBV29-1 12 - SVSRGLDLYGYT
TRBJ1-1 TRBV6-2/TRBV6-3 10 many ASLARTNEAF
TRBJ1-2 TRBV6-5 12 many ASSYRAFNYGYT
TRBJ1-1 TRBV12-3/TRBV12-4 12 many ASSPGRVPPEAF
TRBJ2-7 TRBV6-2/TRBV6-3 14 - ASAPDSGTPNREQY
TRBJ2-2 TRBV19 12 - ASRGQGRVGELF
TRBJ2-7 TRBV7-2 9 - ASSPMGEQY
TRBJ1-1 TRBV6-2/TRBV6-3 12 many ASSYGVQDTEAF
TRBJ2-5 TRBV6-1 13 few ASRGTSSGQETQY
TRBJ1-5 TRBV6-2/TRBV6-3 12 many ASRPSGGDQPQH
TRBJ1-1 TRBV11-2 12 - ASSYDRVGTEAF
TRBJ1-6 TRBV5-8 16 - ASSLSNSAFSYNSPLH
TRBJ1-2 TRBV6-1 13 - ASSGRDRINYGYT
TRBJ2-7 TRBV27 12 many ASSSLDRVYEQY
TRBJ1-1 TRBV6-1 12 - ASSKQVYGTDAF
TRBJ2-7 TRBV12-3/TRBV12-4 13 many ASSSLTSGGYEQY
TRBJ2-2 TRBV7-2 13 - ASSLPLSGTGELF
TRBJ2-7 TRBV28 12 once ASSPTFVTYEQY
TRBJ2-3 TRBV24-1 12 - ATSEQGGTDTQY
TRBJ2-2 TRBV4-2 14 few ASSQVDRDGTGELF
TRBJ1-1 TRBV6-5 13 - ASSSPTQSNTEAF
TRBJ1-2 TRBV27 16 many ASSFSSTGESLDYGYT
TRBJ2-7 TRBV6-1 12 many ASSRTGASYEQY
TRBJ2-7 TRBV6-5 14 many ASSYGGQTSSYEQY
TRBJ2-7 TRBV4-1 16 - ASSQEKGLAGVLYEQY
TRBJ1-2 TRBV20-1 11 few SAGDTANYGYT
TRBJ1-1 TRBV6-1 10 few ASSEIWIGAF
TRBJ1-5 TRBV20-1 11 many SAWTGPGQPQH
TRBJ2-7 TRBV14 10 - ASSQAWDEQY
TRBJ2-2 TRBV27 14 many ASSPHDRGGTGELF
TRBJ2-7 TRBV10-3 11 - AIKDSSSYEQY
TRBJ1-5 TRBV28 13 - ASSPRRRAAQPQH
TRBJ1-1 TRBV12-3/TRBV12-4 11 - ASSFGGTAEAF
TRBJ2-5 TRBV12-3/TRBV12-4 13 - ASSFPQGQKETRY
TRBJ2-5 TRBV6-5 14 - ASSLFPGRLQETQY
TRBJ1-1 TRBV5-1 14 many ASSLAGHLLNTEAF
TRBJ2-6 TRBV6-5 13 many ASSLPGRGRNVLT
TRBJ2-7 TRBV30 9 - ACTGSYEQY